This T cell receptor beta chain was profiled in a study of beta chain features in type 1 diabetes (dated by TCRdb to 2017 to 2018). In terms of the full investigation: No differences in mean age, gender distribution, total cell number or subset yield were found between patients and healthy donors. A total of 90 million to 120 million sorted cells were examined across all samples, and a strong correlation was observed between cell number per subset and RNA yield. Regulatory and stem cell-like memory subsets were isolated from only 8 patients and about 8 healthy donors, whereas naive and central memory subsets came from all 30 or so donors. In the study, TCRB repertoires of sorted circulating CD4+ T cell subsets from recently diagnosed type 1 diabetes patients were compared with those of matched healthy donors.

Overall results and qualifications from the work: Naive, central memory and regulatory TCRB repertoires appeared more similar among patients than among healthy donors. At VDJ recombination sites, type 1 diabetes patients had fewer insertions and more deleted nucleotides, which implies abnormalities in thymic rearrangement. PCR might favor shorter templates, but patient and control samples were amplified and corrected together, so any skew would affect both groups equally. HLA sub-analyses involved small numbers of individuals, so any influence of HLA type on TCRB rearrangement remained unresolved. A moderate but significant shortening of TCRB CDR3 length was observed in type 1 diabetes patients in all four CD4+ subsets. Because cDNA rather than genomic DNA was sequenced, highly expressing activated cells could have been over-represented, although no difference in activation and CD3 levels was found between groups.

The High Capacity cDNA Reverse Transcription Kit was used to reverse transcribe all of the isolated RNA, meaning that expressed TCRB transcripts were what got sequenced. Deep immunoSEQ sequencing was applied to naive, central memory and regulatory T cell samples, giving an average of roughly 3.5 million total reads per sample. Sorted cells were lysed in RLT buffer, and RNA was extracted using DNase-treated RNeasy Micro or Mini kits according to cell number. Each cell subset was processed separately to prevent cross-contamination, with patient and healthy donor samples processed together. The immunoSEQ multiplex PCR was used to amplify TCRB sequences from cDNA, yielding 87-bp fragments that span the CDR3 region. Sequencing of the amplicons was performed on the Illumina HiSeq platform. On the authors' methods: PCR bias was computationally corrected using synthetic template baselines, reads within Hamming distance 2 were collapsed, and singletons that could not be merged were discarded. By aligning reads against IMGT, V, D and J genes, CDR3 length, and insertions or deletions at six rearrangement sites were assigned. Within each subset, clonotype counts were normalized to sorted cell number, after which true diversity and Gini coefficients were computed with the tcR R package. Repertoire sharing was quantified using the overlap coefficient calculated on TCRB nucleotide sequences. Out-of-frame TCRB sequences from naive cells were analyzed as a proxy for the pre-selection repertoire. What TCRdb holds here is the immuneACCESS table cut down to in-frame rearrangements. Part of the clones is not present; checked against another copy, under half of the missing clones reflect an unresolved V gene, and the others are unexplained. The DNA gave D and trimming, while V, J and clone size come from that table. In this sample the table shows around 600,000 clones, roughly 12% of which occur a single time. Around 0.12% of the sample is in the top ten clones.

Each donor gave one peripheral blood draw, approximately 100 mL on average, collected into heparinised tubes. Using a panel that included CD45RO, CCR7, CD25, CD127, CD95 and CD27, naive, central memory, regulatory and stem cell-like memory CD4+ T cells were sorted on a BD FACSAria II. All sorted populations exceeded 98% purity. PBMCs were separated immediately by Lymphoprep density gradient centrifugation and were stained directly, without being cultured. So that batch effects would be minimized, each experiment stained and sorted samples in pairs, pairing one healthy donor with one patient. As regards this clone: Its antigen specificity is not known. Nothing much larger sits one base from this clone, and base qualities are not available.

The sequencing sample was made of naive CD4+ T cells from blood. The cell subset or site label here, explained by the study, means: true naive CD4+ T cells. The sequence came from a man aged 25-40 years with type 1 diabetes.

DNA sequence: TGTGCCAGCAGCGTACTGACAGGGTCCGATGGCTACACCTTC. The resulting protein is CASSVLTGSDGYTF. The rearranged segments are TRBV9 and TRBJ1-2; TRBD1 aligns with 7 central bases. Reading the germline V gene gives CDR1 SGDLS and CDR2 YYNGEE. The CDR3 measures 14 amino acids from cysteine to phenylalanine. The retained sequence is limited to the CDR3, 42 bases, with the frame set at the first base. The V end gives up 1 base and the J end 6 bases, leaving 6 bases in the junction not matched to a gene.